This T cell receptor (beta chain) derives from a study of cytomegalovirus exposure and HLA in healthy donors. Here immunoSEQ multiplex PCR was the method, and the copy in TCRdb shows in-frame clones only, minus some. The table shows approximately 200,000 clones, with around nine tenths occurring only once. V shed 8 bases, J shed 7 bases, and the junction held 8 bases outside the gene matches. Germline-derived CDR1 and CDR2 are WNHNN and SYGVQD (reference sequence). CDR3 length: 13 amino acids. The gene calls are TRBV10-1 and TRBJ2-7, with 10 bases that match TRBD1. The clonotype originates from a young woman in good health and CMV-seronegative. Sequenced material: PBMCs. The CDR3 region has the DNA TGCGCCAGCCAGCCGACAGGGGGCAGGGAGCAGTACTTC. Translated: CASQPTGGREQYF.